The next 12 T cell receptor beta chains were all read from a single sample in a study of blood T cell repertoires in COVID-19. Sequencing used immunoSEQ multiplex PCR; TCRdb keeps in-frame clones, though not all of them. The table shows approximately 530,000 clones, with approximately 91% occurring only once. The sample comprised peripheral blood. Receptor source: a woman aged 45 to 65 with COVID-19, enrolled during active disease.

This chain links TRBV30 with TRBJ1-5; weak D call: TRBD1 (6 bases). This CDR3 is built from 13 residues. Germline CDR1 reads GTSNPN; CDR2 reads SVGIG (reference sequence). The germline V and J ends were trimmed by 4 bases and 4 bases, with 11 bases remaining between them. This CDR3 is CAWTGHGNQPQHF. CDR3 nucleotide sequence: TGTGCCTGGACGGGACACGGAAATCAGCCCCAGCATTTT.

The V gene is TRBV27, the J gene TRBJ2-2, with a possible D match to TRBD1 (5 bases). The CDR3 is 18 amino acids. The V gene's germline CDR1 is MNHEY and CDR2 SMNVEV (reference sequence). V lost 0 bases and J 6 bases, leaving 20 bases between the germline ends. This CDR3 is CASSLSLNPLRAPGELFF. The CDR3 bases are TGTGCCAGCAGTTTATCCCTAAACCCTCTCAGGGCGCCCGGGGAGCTGTTTTTT.

V and J are TRBV5-1 and TRBJ2-7, with D possibly TRBD2 on 6 matching bases. Looked up from germline, CDR1 is SGHRS and CDR2 is YFSETQ. Trimming left V 5 bases short and J 6 bases short, with 15 bases between. The CDR3 loop spans 13 amino acids. In nucleotides, the CDR3 is TGCGCCAGCAGTAAACTCGGGGGAGGCGAGCAGTACTTC. Translating it yields CASSKLGGGEQYF.

The chain combines TRBV21-1 with TRBJ2-1; the DNA was not compared with TRBD2, the D call given in the table. TRBV21-1 is marked as a pseudogene. The CDR3 has 12 amino acids. Written as DNA, the CDR3 is TGTGCCAGCAGCAAAGAGCTTGAGGTGCAGTTCTTC. This encodes CASSKELEVQFF.

The chain recombines TRBV3-1 (or the pseudogene TRBV3-2) with TRBJ1-2; D is undetermined. This CDR3 is built from 13 residues. Between the trimmed V and J ends, which lost 0 bases and 5 bases, there was a span of 7 bases. The germline V gene encodes CDR1 LGHDT and CDR2 YNNKEL (reference sequence). CDR3 sequence reads: CASSQEGRYGYTF. CDR3 coding DNA: TGTGCCAGCAGCCAAGAAGGGAGGTATGGCTACACCTTC.

V is TRBV7-3 and J is TRBJ1-1, with 8 bases identical to TRBD1. The CDR3 loop spans 16 amino acids. CDR1 SGHTA and CDR2 FQGTGA come from the germline V gene. V lost 5 bases to trimming and J lost 3 bases; unmatched junction nucleotides: 11. CDR3 sequence reads: CASSPVSDRVHTEAFF. The CDR3, as DNA: TGTGCCAGCAGCCCAGTTTCGGACAGGGTGCACACTGAAGCTTTCTTT.

The chain employs TRBV6-5 and TRBJ1-2, with D tentatively TRBD1 (5 bases). Trimming shortened V by 6 bases and J by 5 bases, and 19 bases separated the two germline ends. The CDR3 length is 15 residues. Germline V gives CDR1 MNHEY, CDR2 SVGAGI. CDR3 nucleotides: TGTGCCAGCAGCTTGGAGTCCGGGGGGGGTTATGGCTACACCTTC. Translated: CASSLESGGGYGYTF.

The chain has TRBV6-5 and TRBJ1-5; the D gene is possibly TRBD1 (6 bases). The CDR3 runs to 13 residues. CDR1 and CDR2 (germline): MNHEY, SVGAGI. Between the trimmed V and J ends, which lost 8 bases and 0 bases, there was a span of 8 bases. For the CDR3, the DNA is TGTGCCAGCGGACAGAATAGCAATCAGCCCCAGCATTTT. This sequence encodes CASGQNSNQPQHF.

The chain is built from TRBV5-1 and TRBJ1-6; D may be TRBD1 (6 bases). Germline V lookup: CDR1 SGHRS, CDR2 YFSETQ. V dropped 3 bases and J dropped 7 bases, with 11 bases sitting between them. This CDR3 region has 14 residues. CDR3 nucleotides: TGCGCCAGCAGCTCGAGGACAGAAAATTCACCCCTCCACTTT. Residues: CASSSRTENSPLHF.

V gene TRBV5-1 combines with J gene TRBJ1-4; no firm D call. Deletions cut 1 base from V and 5 bases from J, with 9 bases between. CDR1 is SGHRS, CDR2 YFSETQ, per germline. The CDR3 has 14 residues. CDR3: CASSLRSVNEKLFF. CDR3 bases: TGCGCCAGCAGCTTGCGGAGTGTGAATGAAAAACTGTTTTTT.

This clone was recorded a few times. The V call is TRBV7-9, the J call TRBJ1-3; D might be TRBD1 (5 bases). From germline, CDR1 is SEHNR and CDR2 FQNEAQ (reference sequence). CDR3 length equals 13 residues. Trimming took 5 bases from V and 9 from J, leaving 14 bases between them. As DNA, the CDR3 is TGTGCCAGCAGCCCCGCGGGGGGGAGCACCATATATTTT. Its protein is CASSPAGGSTIYF.

The chain links TRBV1 to TRBJ2-1; TRBD2, the table's D call, was not compared with the DNA. TRBV1 is a listed pseudogene. The CDR3 runs to 13 residues. CDR3 nucleotides: TGCACCAGCCGGACTAGCGGGCGGAATGAGCAGTTCTTC. It specifies CTSRTSGRNEQFF.